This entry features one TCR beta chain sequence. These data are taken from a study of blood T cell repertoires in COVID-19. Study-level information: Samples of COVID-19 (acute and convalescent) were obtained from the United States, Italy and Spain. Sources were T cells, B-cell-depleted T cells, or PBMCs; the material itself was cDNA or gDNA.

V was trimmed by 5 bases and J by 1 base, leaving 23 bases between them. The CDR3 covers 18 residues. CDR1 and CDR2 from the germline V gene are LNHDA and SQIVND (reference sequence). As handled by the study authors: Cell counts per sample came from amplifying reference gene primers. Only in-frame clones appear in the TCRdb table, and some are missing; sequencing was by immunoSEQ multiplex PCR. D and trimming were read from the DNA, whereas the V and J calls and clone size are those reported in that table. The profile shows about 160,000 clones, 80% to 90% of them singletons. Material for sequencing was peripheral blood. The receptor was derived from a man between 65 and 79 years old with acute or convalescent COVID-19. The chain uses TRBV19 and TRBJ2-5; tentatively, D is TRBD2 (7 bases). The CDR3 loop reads CASSPLGLVGGFQETQYF. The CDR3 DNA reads TGTGCCAGTAGTCCCCTAGGACTAGTAGGGGGGTTCCAAGAGACCCAGTACTTC.